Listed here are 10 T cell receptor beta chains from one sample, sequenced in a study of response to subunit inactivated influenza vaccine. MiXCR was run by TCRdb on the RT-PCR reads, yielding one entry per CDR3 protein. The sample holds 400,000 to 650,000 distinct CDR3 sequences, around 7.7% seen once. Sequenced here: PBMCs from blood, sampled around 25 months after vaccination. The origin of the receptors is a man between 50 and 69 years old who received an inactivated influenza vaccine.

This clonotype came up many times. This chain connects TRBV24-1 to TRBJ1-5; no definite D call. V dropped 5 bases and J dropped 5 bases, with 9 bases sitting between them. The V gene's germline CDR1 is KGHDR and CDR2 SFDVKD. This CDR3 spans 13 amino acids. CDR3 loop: CATSGSDYQPQHF. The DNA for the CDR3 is TGTGCCACCAGTGGGTCGGATTATCAGCCCCAGCATTTT.

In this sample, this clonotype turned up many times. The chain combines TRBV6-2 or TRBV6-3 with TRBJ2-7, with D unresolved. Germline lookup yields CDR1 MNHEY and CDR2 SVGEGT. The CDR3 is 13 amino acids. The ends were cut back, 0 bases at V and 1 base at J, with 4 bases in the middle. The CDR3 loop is CASSYSTSYEQYF. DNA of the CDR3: TGTGCCAGCAGTTACTCGACGTCCTACGAGCAGTACTTC.

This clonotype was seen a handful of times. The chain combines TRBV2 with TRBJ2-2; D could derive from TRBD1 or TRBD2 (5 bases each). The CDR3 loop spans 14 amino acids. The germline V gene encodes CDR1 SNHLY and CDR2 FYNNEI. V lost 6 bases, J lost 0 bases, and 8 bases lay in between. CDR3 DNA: TGTGCCAGCAGCGAGGGGCCGAACACCGGGGAGCTGTTTTTT. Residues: CASSEGPNTGELFF.

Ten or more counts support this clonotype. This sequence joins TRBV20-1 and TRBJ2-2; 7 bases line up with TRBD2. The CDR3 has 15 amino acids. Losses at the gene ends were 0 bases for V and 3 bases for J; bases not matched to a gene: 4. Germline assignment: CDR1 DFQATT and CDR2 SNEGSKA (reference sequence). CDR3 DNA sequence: TGCAGTGCTAGAGATTTTCGGGGGGACACCGGGGAGCTGTTTTTT. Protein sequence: CSARDFRGDTGELFF.

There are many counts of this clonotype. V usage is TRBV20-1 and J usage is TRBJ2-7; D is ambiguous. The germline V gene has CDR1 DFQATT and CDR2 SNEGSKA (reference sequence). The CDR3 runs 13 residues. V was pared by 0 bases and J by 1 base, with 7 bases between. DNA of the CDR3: TGCAGTGCTAGAGAGTCACTTTCCTACGAGCAGTACTTC. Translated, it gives CSARESLSYEQYF.

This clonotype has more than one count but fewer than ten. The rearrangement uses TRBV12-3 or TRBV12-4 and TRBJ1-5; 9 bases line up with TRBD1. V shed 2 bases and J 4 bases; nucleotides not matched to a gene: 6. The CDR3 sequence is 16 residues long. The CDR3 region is CASSLKTGGRNQPQHF. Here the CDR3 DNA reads TGTGCCAGCAGTTTAAAGACAGGGGGACGAAATCAGCCCCAGCATTTT.

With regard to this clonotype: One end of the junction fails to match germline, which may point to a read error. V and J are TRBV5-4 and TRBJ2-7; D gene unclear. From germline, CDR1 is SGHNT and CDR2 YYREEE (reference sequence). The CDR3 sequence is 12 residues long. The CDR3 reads CASSADYYAQYF. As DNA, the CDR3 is TGTGCCAGCAGCGCGGATTACTACGCGCAGTACTTC.

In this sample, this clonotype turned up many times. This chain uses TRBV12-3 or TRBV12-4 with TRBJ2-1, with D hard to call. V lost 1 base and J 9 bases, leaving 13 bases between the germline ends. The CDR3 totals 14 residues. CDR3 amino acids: CASSLGRRGSEQFF. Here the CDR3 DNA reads TGTGCCAGCAGTTTAGGACGGAGAGGCAGTGAGCAGTTCTTC.

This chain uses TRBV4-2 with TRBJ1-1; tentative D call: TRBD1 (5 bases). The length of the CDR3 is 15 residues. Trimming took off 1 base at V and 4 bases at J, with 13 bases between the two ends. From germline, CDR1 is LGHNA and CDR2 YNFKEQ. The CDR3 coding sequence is TGTGCCAGCAGCCAAGGGCGGGGCGGTGGCACTGAAGCTTTCTTT. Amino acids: CASSQGRGGGTEAFF.

CDR3 in DNA: TGCGCCAGCAGATTCCGGGACCCCGCAGATACGCAGTATTTT. As protein: CASRFRDPADTQYF. V is TRBV5-1 and J is TRBJ2-3; D tentatively reads TRBD1 or TRBD2 (5 bases each). Germline CDR1 is SGHRS and CDR2 is YFSETQ. CDR3 length: 14 residues. Trimming cost V 5 bases and J 4 bases, with 14 bases left between them.